One sample yielded the 19 T cell receptor beta chains listed below, sequenced in a study of T cell responses to AZD1222 COVID-19 vaccine. Produced via immunoSEQ multiplex PCR; TCRdb's table is partial and in-frame only. Among 80,000 to 95,000 clones listed, roughly 90% were seen once. The specimen comprised peripheral blood, sampled 28 days after the second AZD1222 dose. Receptors originate from an adult who received the AZD1222 COVID-19 vaccine.

With regard to this clone: Relative to the germline gene, one junction end is altered; a read error may explain this. The CDR3 protein is CANSLASGRRFDEQFF. For the CDR3, the DNA is TGTGCCAACAGCTTAGCTAGCGGGAGAAGGTTCGATGAGCAGTTCTTC. The genes are TRBV7-8 and TRBJ2-1, with 10 bases fitting TRBD2. The CDR3 has 16 amino acids. Germline V gene sequence: CDR1 SGHVS, CDR2 FQNEAQ.

This clone was observed a single time. The chain couples TRBV6-5 to TRBJ2-7, with 9 bases lining up with TRBD1. CDR3 length: 13 residues. Germline values: CDR1 MNHEY, CDR2 SVGAGI. With 6 bases clipped from V and 4 bases from J, the junction kept 4 bases outside the gene matches. The CDR3 nucleotides are TGTGCCAGCAGCTGGGACAGGGATTACGAGCAGTACTTC. Protein: CASSWDRDYEQYF.

This sequence joins TRBV15 and TRBJ2-5, with 7 bases fitting TRBD2. Germline values: CDR1 LNHNV, CDR2 YYDKDF (reference sequence). V gave up 1 base and J gave up 5 bases; unmatched junction bases: 10. The CDR3 totals 16 residues. DNA of the CDR3: TGTGCCACCAGCAGAGCTAGGGGCGCGGGAGCGGAGACCCAGTACTTC. The encoded protein is CATSRARGAGAETQYF.

The V call is TRBV5-4, the J call TRBJ1-1; D is unclear. The germline gives CDR1 SGHNT, CDR2 YYREEE (reference sequence). V was shortened by 2 bases and J by 0 bases, with 8 bases between the two germline ends. The CDR3 sequence is 14 residues long. Here the CDR3 reads CASSLQLMNTEAFF. The CDR3 DNA sequence: TGTGCCAGCAGCTTACAGCTCATGAACACTGAAGCTTTCTTT. Using reference TRBV5-4 and TRBJ1-1 for the parts outside the CDR3, the full variable domain is ETGVTQSPTHLIKTRGQQVTLRCSSQSGHNTVSWYQQALGQGPQFIFQYYREEENGRGNFPPRFSGLQFPNYSSELNVNALELDDSALYLCASSLQLMNTEAFFGQGTRLTVV.

The J gene is TRBJ2-1, the V gene TRBV27, with 7 bases fitting TRBD1. J lost 2 bases, V lost 7 bases, and 2 bases had no gene match. CDR1 and CDR2 (germline): MNHEY, SMNVEV (reference sequence). CDR3 length: 13 amino acids. CDR3 DNA: TGTGCCAGCAAGACAGGGACCTACAATGAGCAGTTCTTC. This translates into CASKTGTYNEQFF.

This chain joins TRBV6-6 and TRBJ2-1, with 8 nucleotides matching TRBD1. Germline assignment: CDR1 MNHNY and CDR2 SVGAGI (reference sequence). With V trimmed by 4 bases and J by 9 bases, 14 bases remained unmatched. The CDR3 consists of 16 residues. CDR3 in DNA: TGTGCCAGCAGTTCACACGGACAGGGTAAAGGGGTTGAGCAGTTCTTC. It specifies CASSSHGQGKGVEQFF.

In this sample, this clone turned up once. V is TRBV6-2 or TRBV6-3 and J is TRBJ1-4; D gene uncertain. The CDR3 is 15 residues long. V was cut by 4 bases and J by 0 bases, with 9 bases left in between. From germline, CDR1 is MNHEY and CDR2 SVGEGT. Here the CDR3 reads CASSFAGTTNEKLFF. CDR3 in DNA: TGTGCCAGCAGTTTTGCCGGGACAACTAATGAAAAACTGTTTTTT.

The genes are TRBV4-1 and TRBJ2-6, with D tentatively TRBD2 (6 bases). Per the germline V gene, CDR1 is MGHRA and CDR2 is YSYEKL. The CDR3 spans 18 residues. Trimming shortened V by 1 base and J by 0 bases, and 13 bases separated the two germline ends. In DNA, the CDR3 is TGCGCCAGCAGCCAAGGACCTAGCGTTAGCTCTGGGGCCAACGTCCTGACTTTC. Encoded protein: CASSQGPSVSSGANVLTF.

The chain has TRBV2 and TRBJ2-3; D remains unclear. Germline assignment: CDR1 SNHLY and CDR2 FYNNEI. The CDR3 sequence is 12 residues long. With 4 bases removed from V and 1 base from J, the gap between germline ends came to 3 bases. The CDR3 reads CASSVGTDTQYF. As DNA, the CDR3 is TGTGCCAGCAGTGTCGGCACAGATACGCAGTATTTT. Based on the CDR3 plus reference TRBV2 and TRBJ2-3, the full variable domain is EPEVTQTPSHQVTQMGQEVILRCVPISNHLYFYWYRQILGQKVEFLVSFYNNEISEKSEIFDDQFSVERPDGSNFTLKIRSTKLEDSAMYFCASSVGTDTQYFGPGTRLTVL.

The chain employs TRBV15 and TRBJ1-5, with a weak D call TRBD1 (5 bases). V was pared by 0 bases and J by 2 bases, with 14 bases between. Germline CDR1 is LNHNV and CDR2 is YYDKDF (reference sequence). CDR3 size: 17 residues. The CDR3 sequence is CATSRDAWGGGNQPQHF. The CDR3 region has the DNA TGTGCCACCAGCAGAGATGCATGGGGGGGTGGCAATCAGCCCCAGCATTTT.

This rearrangement joins TRBV9 to TRBJ2-7, with 9 nucleotides matching TRBD2. This CDR3 region has 17 residues. With V trimmed by 3 bases and J by 4 bases, 14 bases remained unmatched. Germline V gene data show CDR1 as SGDLS and CDR2 as YYNGEE. As DNA, the CDR3 is TGTGCCAGCAGCGGACTCGGCATCGGTAGCGGGAGTTACGAGCAGTACTTC. It is translated as CASSGLGIGSGSYEQYF.

V usage is TRBV4-3 and J usage is TRBJ2-2, with TRBD1 matching over 9 bases. Germline lookup yields CDR1 LGHNA and CDR2 YSLEER. The V segment lost 1 base and the J segment 6 bases; nucleotides outside the gene matches: 3. The CDR3 covers 15 residues. CDR3 loop: CASSQATGGAGELFF. As DNA, the CDR3 is TGCGCCAGCAGCCAAGCGACAGGGGGTGCCGGGGAGCTGTTTTTT.

This clone came up a few times. This chain joins TRBV28 and TRBJ2-7; 7 bases align to TRBD2. The V segment lost 4 bases and the J segment 2 bases; nucleotides outside the gene matches: 2. The length of the CDR3 is 13 residues. CDR1 and CDR2 (germline): MDHEN, SYDVKM. CDR3 in DNA: TGTGCCAGCAGTTCTAGCGGAGCCTACGAGCAGTACTTC. This sequence encodes CASSSSGAYEQYF.

The chain joins TRBV6-1 to TRBJ2-6; no firm D call. The V end was cut by 1 base, the J end by 1 base, with 8 bases between. Germline CDR1 and CDR2: MNHNS and SASEGT. This CDR3 spans 16 amino acids. The CDR3 sequence is CASSEEEGSGANVLTF. In DNA, the CDR3 is TGTGCCAGCAGTGAAGAAGAAGGGTCTGGGGCCAACGTCCTGACTTTC.

The chain employs TRBV28 and TRBJ2-3, with 8 bases aligning to TRBD2. This CDR3 has 13 residues. Germline CDR1 and CDR2: MDHEN and SYDVKM. V was clipped by 6 bases and J by 4 bases; unmatched bases: 3. The CDR3 loop reads CASRTGGADTQYF. As DNA, the CDR3 is TGTGCCAGCAGAACGGGGGGGGCAGATACGCAGTATTTT.

The rearrangement joins TRBV7-9 to TRBJ2-7, with D perhaps assigned TRBD1 or TRBD2 (5 bases each). The CDR3 extends over 15 amino acids. Looked up from germline, CDR1 is SEHNR and CDR2 is FQNEAQ (reference sequence). The V and J ends lost 5 bases and 2 bases respectively, with 16 bases between them. In nucleotides, the CDR3 is TGTGCCAGCAGCGTCTTCGGGACCGTTCCCTACGAGCAGTACTTC. This translates into CASSVFGTVPYEQYF.

This clone was found once. The chain combines TRBV10-2 with TRBJ1-5, with 10 bases lining up with TRBD1. V lost 6 bases to trimming and J lost 3 bases; unmatched junction nucleotides: 2. The CDR3 consists of 14 residues. CDR1 is WSHSY, CDR2 SAAADI, per germline. The CDR3 reads CASSGTGANQPQHF. The CDR3 nucleotides read TGCGCCAGCAGCGGGACAGGGGCCAATCAGCCCCAGCATTTT.

This rearrangement joins TRBV14 to TRBJ2-7; 14 bases are a match to TRBD2. The CDR3 loop spans 15 amino acids. From germline, CDR1 is SGHDN and CDR2 FVKESK. V shed 8 bases and J 5 bases; nucleotides not matched to a gene: 8. As DNA, the CDR3 is TGTGCCAGCCGACTAGGGACTAGCGGGAGCCACGAGCAGTACTTC. It specifies CASRLGTSGSHEQYF.

This chain joins TRBV3-1 (or the pseudogene TRBV3-2) and TRBJ1-4; 10 bases are a match to TRBD1. After removal of 3 bases from V and 5 bases from J, the junction contained 9 bases not matched to a gene. This CDR3 is built from 17 residues. Looked up from germline, CDR1 is LGHDT and CDR2 is YNNKEL (reference sequence). CDR3 protein: CASSHGPGTGANEKLFF. CDR3 bases: TGTGCCAGCAGCCATGGACCCGGGACAGGGGCGAATGAAAAACTGTTTTTT.